This T cell receptor beta chain was captured by sequencing in a study of blood T cell repertoires in COVID-19. Study-level background: PBMCs, B-cell-depleted T cells, or T cells were the source of the cDNA or gDNA that made up the material.

As processed by the authors: Amplification of reference gene primers was used by the study to estimate nucleated cell counts. The repertoire was sequenced with immunoSEQ multiplex PCR; TCRdb's copy has only in-frame clones and lacks some. For V, J and clone size, that table is used; D and trimming come from the DNA. The sample yields about 330,000 clones, about 89% seen once. This CDR3 spans 18 amino acids. The germline gives CDR1 ENHRY, CDR2 SYGVKD. With 0 bases removed from V and 0 bases from J, the gap between germline ends came to 16 bases. The chain links TRBV10-3 to TRBJ2-3; maybe TRBD2 (7 bases). The specimen sequenced was peripheral blood. The receptor was isolated from a man aged 18-30 years who had recovered from COVID-19. The CDR3 DNA follows: TGTGCCATCAGTGAGTCGACTTGGGGGGGGGCTAGCACAGATACGCAGTATTTT. Translating it yields CAISESTWGGASTDTQYF.